The 15 T cell receptor beta chains below were found in one sample sequenced in a study of radiation and T cells in renal cell carcinoma. This sample's time point: blood 2 weeks post-SBRT. The treatment is: 15 Gy SBRT to primary tumor, nephrectomy 4 weeks later. Using immunoSEQ multiplex PCR, the repertoire was profiled, and TCRdb retains in-frame clones only, with some absent. This table has about 130,000 clones, approximately 90% appearing once. The sample was blood, taken from a patient whose treatment included radiotherapy and nephrectomy. The source is a woman aged 70-85 years with renal cell carcinoma.

The chain combines TRBV10-2 with TRBJ1-5; no reliable D call. The CDR3 consists of 13 residues. The ends were cut back, 5 bases at V and 2 bases at J, with 7 bases in the middle. Germline CDR1 and CDR2: WSHSY and SAAADI. CDR3 bases: TGCGCCAGCAGTTTAAGTGGCAATCAGCCCCAGCATTTT. It specifies CASSLSGNQPQHF.

There are a few counts of this clone. The V gene is TRBV6-1, the J gene TRBJ1-6; the match to TRBD1 covers 7 bases. Per germline, CDR1 MNHNS and CDR2 SASEGT. Trimming took 6 bases from V and 9 from J; bases not matched to a gene: 8. This CDR3 spans 14 amino acids. The CDR3 reads CASSEEGTASPLHF. In DNA, the CDR3 is TGTGCCAGCAGCGAGGAGGGGACAGCTTCACCCCTCCACTTT.

The rearrangement uses TRBV7-9 and TRBJ1-5, with D unclear. This CDR3 has 16 residues. The V end was cut by 6 bases, the J end by 0 bases, with 15 bases between. The V gene's germline CDR1 is SEHNR and CDR2 FQNEAQ (reference sequence). The CDR3 nucleotides read TGTGCCAGCAGTGTTTCTAGATCAGATAGCAATCAGCCCCAGCATTTT. Its protein is CASSVSRSDSNQPQHF.

The chain is built from TRBV13 and TRBJ2-3; no clear D. This CDR3 comprises 15 residues. V lost 1 base and J 6 bases, leaving 14 bases between the germline ends. Germline lookup yields CDR1 PRHDT and CDR2 FYEKMQ (reference sequence). The CDR3 DNA follows: TGTGCCAGCAGCTTAGCGCGTACTCACAAGGATACGCAGTATTTT. It encodes CASSLARTHKDTQYF.

The chain uses TRBV19 and TRBJ1-3; no clear D gene. V gave up 8 bases and J gave up 0 bases, with 8 bases separating them. The germline CDR1 and CDR2 sequences are LNHDA and SQIVND (reference sequence). The CDR3 length is 13 residues. The chain's CDR3 is CASRSTSGNTIYF. The CDR3 DNA reads TGTGCCAGTCGTTCCACCTCTGGAAACACCATATATTTT.

The chain employs TRBV4-1 and TRBJ1-1, with D possibly TRBD1 on 5 matching bases. Germline loops: CDR1 MGHRA, CDR2 YSYEKL. Trimming removed 7 bases at V and 3 bases at J, with 21 bases between. The CDR3 is 16 residues long. CDR3 nucleotide sequence: TGCGCCAGCACCCTCAGCAGAGGGGCGATGGACACTGAAGCTTTCTTT. Protein sequence: CASTLSRGAMDTEAFF.

The V call is TRBV19, the J call TRBJ1-2; possibly TRBD1 for D (6 bases). The germline V and J ends were trimmed by 7 bases and 8 bases, with 20 bases remaining between them. This CDR3 spans 14 amino acids. The germline CDR1 and CDR2 sequences are LNHDA and SQIVND (reference sequence). The CDR3, as DNA: TGTGCCAGTAAGGCCGTCTCGGGGGCAGGAGGCTACACCTTC. It specifies CASKAVSGAGGYTF.

CDR3 DNA sequence: TGTGCCAGCAGCTTACAGACAGTTAGCGGGTTCCAAGAGACCCAGTACTTC. Its protein is CASSLQTVSGFQETQYF. V is TRBV7-9 and J is TRBJ2-5, with 7 positions matching TRBD2. CDR1 is SEHNR and CDR2 is FQNEAQ in the germline V gene (reference sequence). The CDR3 has 17 residues. With 2 bases clipped from V and 1 base from J, the junction kept 10 bases outside the gene matches.

This chain links TRBV7-3 with TRBJ2-1; D is unresolved. Trimming pared 1 base from V and 8 bases from J, leaving 6 bases between. Germline-derived CDR1 and CDR2 are SGHTA and FQGTGA. The CDR3 contains 12 residues. CDR3 DNA sequence: TGTGCCAGCAGCTTAAAGCACTATGAGCAGTTCTTC. This sequence encodes CASSLKHYEQFF.

The rearrangement joins TRBV28 to TRBJ1-4; D is possibly TRBD1 (6 bases). The germline gives CDR1 MDHEN, CDR2 SYDVKM. V was pared by 5 bases and J by 5 bases, with 15 bases between. The CDR3 is made up of 15 amino acids. The CDR3 nucleotides read TGTGCCAGCAGTCCCGTTGGGGGGCGCAATGAAAAACTGTTTTTT. This sequence encodes CASSPVGGRNEKLFF. The variable domain in full, with the rest retrieved from reference TRBV28 and TRBJ1-4, is DVKVTQSSRYLVKRTGEKVFLECVQDMDHENMFWYRQDPGLGLRLIYFSYDVKMKEKGDIPEGYSVSREKKERFSLILESASTNQTSMYLCASSPVGGRNEKLFFGSGTQLSVL.

The J gene is TRBJ2-5, the V gene TRBV10-3; 8 bases map to TRBD2. The junction had 6 bases not matched to a gene; V was cut back by 2 bases and J by 4 bases. Looked up from germline, CDR1 is ENHRY and CDR2 is SYGVKD. The CDR3 is made up of 15 amino acids. In DNA form, the CDR3 reads TGTGCCATCAGTGAGAGAGGACTAGCTGGAGAGACCCAGTACTTC. Its protein product is CAISERGLAGETQYF.

This chain uses TRBV9 with TRBJ2-7; 10 nucleotides match TRBD1. J lost 4 bases, V lost 3 bases, and 10 bases had no gene match. The germline gives CDR1 SGDLS, CDR2 YYNGEE. This CDR3 is 16 amino acids long. In DNA, the CDR3 is TGTGCCAGCAGCGAAGGGGGGGACAGGGGCGTATACGAGCAGTACTTC. Protein sequence: CASSEGGDRGVYEQYF.

The rearrangement joins TRBV13 to TRBJ2-5; D is ambiguous. CDR3 length: 12 amino acids. The germline V gene encodes CDR1 PRHDT and CDR2 FYEKMQ (reference sequence). V lost 4 bases, J lost 5 bases, and 8 bases lay in between. CDR3 sequence (DNA): TGTGCCAGCAGCTCCGTTCACGAGACCCAGTACTTC. This encodes CASSSVHETQYF.

The gene calls are TRBV11-3 and TRBJ2-7; the D gene is possibly TRBD1 (5 bases). Germline-derived CDR1 and CDR2 are SGHNT and YENEEA. V was pared by 5 bases and J by 6 bases, with 14 bases between. This CDR3 has 13 residues. In nucleotides, the CDR3 is TGTGCCAGCAGCCCTCCTTTAGGGGTCGAGCAGTACTTC. Amino acids: CASSPPLGVEQYF.

This clone was seen a single time. V and J are TRBV9 and TRBJ2-3; 8 bases fit TRBD2. V lost 2 bases and J lost 4; bases outside the gene matches: 3. The germline gives CDR1 SGDLS, CDR2 YYNGEE. CDR3 length equals 14 residues. The CDR3 region is CASSVGGAADTQYF. The DNA of the CDR3 is TGTGCCAGCAGCGTCGGGGGGGCGGCAGATACGCAGTATTTT.